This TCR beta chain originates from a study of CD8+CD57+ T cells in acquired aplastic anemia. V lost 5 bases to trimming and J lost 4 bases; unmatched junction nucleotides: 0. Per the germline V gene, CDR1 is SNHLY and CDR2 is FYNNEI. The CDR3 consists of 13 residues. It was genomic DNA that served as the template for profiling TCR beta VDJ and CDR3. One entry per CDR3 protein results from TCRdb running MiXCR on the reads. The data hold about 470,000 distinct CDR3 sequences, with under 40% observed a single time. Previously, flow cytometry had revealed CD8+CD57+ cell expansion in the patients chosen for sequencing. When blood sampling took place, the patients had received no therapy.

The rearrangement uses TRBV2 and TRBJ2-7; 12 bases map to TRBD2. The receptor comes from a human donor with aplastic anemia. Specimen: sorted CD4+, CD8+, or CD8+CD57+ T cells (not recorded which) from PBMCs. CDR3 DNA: TGTGCCAGCAGTACTAGCGGGAGGTACGAGCAGTACTTC. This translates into CASSTSGRYEQYF.